These 20 T cell receptor beta chains originate from one sample sequenced in a study of cytomegalovirus exposure and HLA in healthy donors (dated by TCRdb to about 2017). Library preparation employed the immunoSEQ multiplex PCR assay. Here the immuneACCESS table is served through TCRdb, limited to in-frame sequences with V and J called. Missing clones are a known gap in these copies; in checked studies unresolved V genes cover under half, and the rest lacks a known reason. The sample table shows approximately 64,000 clones, and more than 85% are seen once. The top ten clones comprise around 1.7% of the sample. Sequencing input: PBMCs. Every receptor here comes from a woman aged 18-35 years in good health and CMV-seronegative.

This clone came up once. The rearrangement uses TRBV15 and TRBJ2-5; 11 nucleotides align to TRBD1. This CDR3 comprises 15 residues. Germline trimming cut 3 bases from V and 3 bases from J; bases unmatched to any gene: 3. The germline CDR1 and CDR2 sequences are LNHNV and YYDKDF (reference sequence). CDR3 sequence: CATSRLGQGEETQYF. CDR3 in DNA: TGTGCCACCAGCAGGCTGGGACAGGGGGAAGAGACCCAGTACTTC.

The V call is TRBV9, the J call TRBJ2-1; 8 bases fit TRBD2. Germline V CDR1 and CDR2: SGDLS, YYNGEE. Trimming took 2 bases from V and 7 from J; bases not matched to a gene: 8. CDR3 length: 15 amino acids. The CDR3 coding sequence is TGTGCCAGCAGCGTGACTAGCGCCAAAACAAATGAGCAGTTCTTC. Translation gives CASSVTSAKTNEQFF.

This chain links TRBV4-3 with TRBJ1-1; D is uncertain. The V end lost 1 base, the J end lost 1 base, and 7 bases lay between the germline ends. The CDR3 spans 14 residues. From germline, CDR1 is LGHNA and CDR2 YSLEER. The CDR3 region has the DNA TGCGCCAGCAGCCAAGGTGCAGAGAACACTGAAGCTTTCTTT. This sequence encodes CASSQGAENTEAFF.

The rearrangement links TRBV5-3 to TRBJ1-1; D is possibly TRBD1 (5 bases). TRBV5-3 is recorded as an ORF, its role being uncertain. Trimming pared 1 base from V and 1 base from J, leaving 14 bases between. This CDR3 is 16 amino acids long. CDR3 in DNA: TGTGCCAGAAGCTTGAGCCCGGGACTCGCGAACACTGAAGCTTTCTTT. Amino acid sequence: CARSLSPGLANTEAFF.

The chain is built from TRBV11-3 and TRBJ1-4, with 11 bases that match TRBD1. J gave up 7 bases and V 5 bases, and 6 bases lay outside the gene matches. The germline V gene has CDR1 SGHNT and CDR2 YENEEA. This CDR3 comprises 15 residues. CDR3 loop: CASSKGQGASEKLFF. The CDR3 bases are TGTGCCAGCAGCAAAGGACAGGGGGCCAGTGAAAAACTGTTTTTT.

This chain connects TRBV29-1 to TRBJ2-3, with TRBD1 matching 7 bases. The germline CDR1 and CDR2 sequences are SQVTM and ANQGSEA. V gave up 6 bases and J gave up 3 bases; unmatched junction bases: 6. The CDR3 totals 13 residues. DNA for the CDR3: TGCAGCGTGGGACAGCGCTTTACAGATACGCAGTATTTT. This sequence encodes CSVGQRFTDTQYF.

This clone came up once. This chain joins TRBV30 and TRBJ2-7; D possibly corresponds to TRBD2 (6 bases). The germline CDR1 and CDR2 sequences are GTSNPN and SVGIG (reference sequence). The V end was cut by 3 bases, the J end by 7 bases, with 19 bases between. The CDR3 runs 14 residues. CDR3 bases: TGTGCCTGGAGCGGGGCGGGATGGGTAGGTGAGCAGTACTTC. Translation: CAWSGAGWVGEQYF.

The rearrangement links TRBV7-3 to TRBJ1-2; the match to TRBD1 covers 9 bases. Trimming took 5 bases from V and 4 from J; bases not matched to a gene: 11. The CDR3 is made up of 16 amino acids. The germline V gene has CDR1 SGHTA and CDR2 FQGTGA. The CDR3 reads CASSPGGTGIVYGYTF. CDR3 DNA sequence: TGTGCCAGCAGCCCCGGGGGGACAGGGATCGTCTATGGCTACACCTTC.

The chain joins TRBV30 to TRBJ1-3; D not resolved. The CDR3 sequence is 14 residues long. The germline CDR1 and CDR2 sequences are GTSNPN and SVGIG (reference sequence). V was clipped by 2 bases and J by 3 bases, with 11 bases between them. This CDR3 is CAWSLNRNGNTIYF. CDR3 bases: TGTGCCTGGAGTCTGAACAGAAATGGAAACACCATATATTTT.

The chain combines TRBV6-1 with TRBJ2-5; D is unclear. The germline V gene encodes CDR1 MNHNS and CDR2 SASEGT. V was trimmed by 4 bases and J by 1 base, leaving 10 bases between them. The CDR3 totals 14 residues. The CDR3 is CASSVEEIQETQYF. The CDR3 DNA sequence: TGTGCCAGCAGTGTTGAGGAGATCCAAGAGACCCAGTACTTC.

The chain employs TRBV29-1 and TRBJ1-1; TRBD1 is a possible D gene (6 bases). This CDR3 comprises 14 residues. With 7 bases removed from V and 1 base from J, the gap between germline ends came to 16 bases. The V gene's germline CDR1 is SQVTM and CDR2 ANQGSEA. The CDR3 region has the DNA TGCAGCGCTTCTCAGGACAGAACGAACACTGAAGCTTTCTTT. Protein sequence: CSASQDRTNTEAFF.

This rearrangement joins TRBV7-6 to TRBJ2-1, with 9 bases aligning to TRBD2. CDR3 length equals 15 residues. Germline V CDR1 and CDR2: SGHVS, FNYEAQ. With 2 bases clipped from V and 5 bases from J, the junction kept 4 bases outside the gene matches. Written as DNA, the CDR3 is TGTGCCAGCAGCTTAATTGCGGGGGGGAACAATGAGCAGTTCTTC. Its protein is CASSLIAGGNNEQFF.

V is TRBV28 and J is TRBJ2-5, with D maybe TRBD2 (6 bases). The CDR3 has 16 residues. Germline CDR1 reads MDHEN; CDR2 reads SYDVKM. V lost 6 bases to trimming and J lost 2 bases, with 19 bases between them. CDR3 protein: CASSPVGGGGQETQYF. For the CDR3, the DNA is TGTGCCAGCAGCCCCGTTGGGGGAGGAGGGCAAGAGACCCAGTACTTC.

This clone appeared a few times. V usage is TRBV4-3 and J usage is TRBJ1-1; 7 nucleotides agree with TRBD1. This CDR3 has 15 residues. Germline trimming cut 3 bases from V and 2 bases from J; bases unmatched to any gene: 6. Germline values: CDR1 LGHNA, CDR2 YSLEER. The CDR3 DNA reads as TGCGCCAGCAGCCATAGGACAGGACGAAACACTGAAGCTTTCTTT. It codes for CASSHRTGRNTEAFF.

This chain joins TRBV27 and TRBJ1-5, with D unresolved. Germline V CDR1 and CDR2: MNHEY, SMNVEV (reference sequence). The CDR3 is made up of 15 amino acids. V lost 5 bases, J lost 3 bases, and 14 bases lay in between. CDR3 sequence: CASSNTGRTNQPQHF. The DNA for the CDR3 is TGTGCCAGCAGTAACACCGGGAGAACCAATCAGCCCCAGCATTTT.

The rearrangement uses TRBV2 and TRBJ2-3; 8 bases align to TRBD2. V lost 9 bases and J lost 0; bases outside the gene matches: 5. This CDR3 is 14 amino acids long. Germline CDR1 is SNHLY and CDR2 is FYNNEI. CDR3 in amino acids: CASGLAGSTDTQYF. As DNA, the CDR3 is TGTGCCAGTGGGTTAGCGGGGAGCACAGATACGCAGTATTTT. The whole variable domain, remainder taken from reference TRBV2 and TRBJ2-3, is EPEVTQTPSHQVTQMGQEVILRCVPISNHLYFYWYRQILGQKVEFLVSFYNNEISEKSEIFDDQFSVERPDGSNFTLKIRSTKLEDSAMYFCASGLAGSTDTQYFGPGTRLTVL.

V usage is TRBV30 and J usage is TRBJ1-1, with TRBD1 matching over 7 bases. Unmatched junction bases numbered 11, after V lost 5 bases and J lost 5 bases. The CDR3 loop spans 14 amino acids. Germline CDR1 is GTSNPN and CDR2 is SVGIG (reference sequence). CDR3 bases: TGTGCCTGGGGTGAACAGGGGAGATGGACTGAAGCTTTCTTT. Protein sequence: CAWGEQGRWTEAFF.

The V call is TRBV19, the J call TRBJ1-1; the D gene is possibly TRBD1 (5 bases). CDR1 LNHDA and CDR2 SQIVND come from the germline V gene (reference sequence). The V and J ends lost 7 bases and 5 bases respectively, with 11 bases between them. This CDR3 has 12 residues. DNA of the CDR3: TGTGCCAGTAAGCAGGGAGGAACTGAAGCTTTCTTT. The encoded protein is CASKQGGTEAFF.

This CDR3 reads CASSRQHTDTQYF. The CDR3 DNA reads as TGTGCCAGCAGCCGACAGCACACAGATACGCAGTATTTT. This chain connects TRBV6-6 to TRBJ2-3; possibly TRBD1 for D (5 bases). The CDR3 has 13 residues. Germline V CDR1 and CDR2: MNHNY, SVGAGI (reference sequence). V was pared by 6 bases and J by 2 bases, with 9 bases between.

This chain joins TRBV18 and TRBJ2-7; TRBD1 matches 9 bases. The CDR3 is 15 residues long. In germline, CDR1 is KGHSH, CDR2 LQKENI. Trimming removed 1 base from V and 5 bases from J; junction bases left unmatched: 6. CDR3 sequence reads: CASSPLDRGGHEQYF. CDR3 nucleotide sequence: TGTGCCAGCTCACCACTAGACAGGGGGGGGCACGAGCAGTACTTC.